Below, 20 T cell receptor beta chains from the same sample are listed, as sequenced in a study of graft-versus-host responses after intestinal transplantation. TCRdb's table, derived via immunoSEQ multiplex PCR, lists solely in-frame clones and lacks some. The table has over 65,000 clones, 92% seen once. This material consisted of PBMCs, taken 98 days after intestinal transplantation. Receptors were obtained from a human patient who received an intestinal transplant, so some T cells may come from the graft donor.

V and J are TRBV5-6 and TRBJ2-7; a weak D match, TRBD1 (6 bases). Trimming left V 0 bases short and J 1 base short, with 8 bases between. The germline CDR1 and CDR2 sequences are SGHDT and YYEEEE. The CDR3 consists of 14 residues. The CDR3 sequence: CASSLEGDSYEQYF. CDR3 nucleotide sequence: TGTGCCAGCAGCTTGGAGGGGGATTCCTACGAGCAGTACTTC.

The chain employs TRBV20-1 and TRBJ2-5, with D maybe TRBD1 (5 bases). Deletions cut 3 bases from V and 5 bases from J, with 7 bases between. This CDR3 is built from 11 residues. From germline, CDR1 is DFQATT and CDR2 SNEGSKA (reference sequence). CDR3 region: CSARGLETQYF. The CDR3 DNA follows: TGCAGTGCTAGGGGGCTGGAGACCCAGTACTTC.

The rearrangement uses TRBV7-9 and TRBJ2-1; 7 nucleotides agree with TRBD2. From germline, CDR1 is SEHNR and CDR2 FQNEAQ (reference sequence). The CDR3 has 16 residues. Germline trimming cut 3 bases from V and 2 bases from J; bases unmatched to any gene: 7. The CDR3 DNA follows: TGTGCCAGCAGCTTTATCCCAGCGGGGCCCTACAATGAGCAGTTCTTC. As protein: CASSFIPAGPYNEQFF.

The chain recombines TRBV15 with TRBJ1-2, with D perhaps TRBD1 (6 bases). Germline CDR1 LNHNV, CDR2 YYDKDF (reference sequence). Trimming took 6 bases from V and 3 from J, leaving 14 bases between them. This CDR3 comprises 14 residues. The CDR3 coding sequence is TGTGCCACCAGGATGGGACAATCTCACTATGGCTACACCTTC. Amino acids: CATRMGQSHYGYTF.

Points on this clone: Other DNA sequences of this sample code for an identical CDR3. The chain carries TRBV30 and TRBJ2-5; D not certain. CDR1 and CDR2 (germline): GTSNPN, SVGIG (reference sequence). V was clipped by 0 bases and J by 4 bases, with 3 bases between them. The CDR3 totals 11 residues. Written as DNA, the CDR3 is TGTGCCTGGAGTGTAGGAGAGACCCAGTACTTC. Translated, it gives CAWSVGETQYF.

The rearrangement joins TRBV4-1 to TRBJ1-3; D unresolved. This CDR3 comprises 13 residues. Germline V gene data show CDR1 as MGHRA and CDR2 as YSYEKL. V was trimmed by 1 base and J by 10 bases, leaving 11 bases between them. CDR3 nucleotides: TGCGCCAGCAGCCAAGCTTGGCGGTCGACCATATATTTT. Translating gives CASSQAWRSTIYF.

The chain combines TRBV18 with TRBJ2-7, with D possibly matching TRBD1 (6 bases). Trimming left V 1 base short and J 0 bases short, with 10 bases between. Germline CDR1 KGHSH, CDR2 LQKENI. CDR3 size: 15 residues. As DNA, the CDR3 is TGTGCCAGCTCACCACAGGGGGAGAGCTCCTACGAGCAGTACTTC. Translated: CASSPQGESSYEQYF.

This clone has only one observation. This chain links TRBV5-1 with TRBJ1-4; D unresolved. Trimming removed 3 bases from V and 3 bases from J, with 6 bases in between. Germline CDR1 is SGHRS and CDR2 is YFSETQ. The CDR3 runs to 13 residues. Written as DNA, the CDR3 is TGCGCCAGCAGCTCCGGGGCTAATGAAAAACTGTTTTTT. This codes for CASSSGANEKLFF.

The J gene is TRBJ2-4, the V gene TRBV12-1; the table assigns TRBD2, which was not confirmed against the DNA. TRBV12-1 is a pseudogene locus. This CDR3 has 18 amino acids. The CDR3 protein is CASSFNGRGSRAKNIQYF. CDR3 DNA sequence: TGTGCCAGCAGCTTTAACGGGAGGGGGTCCCGAGCCAAAAACATTCAGTACTTC.

This rearrangement joins TRBV19 to TRBJ2-2; 8 bases match TRBD2. Germline CDR1 reads LNHDA; CDR2 reads SQIVND (reference sequence). This CDR3 has 14 amino acids. The V gene end was trimmed by 7 bases and the J gene end by 4 bases; junction bases not matched to a gene: 5. DNA of the CDR3: TGTGCCAGTAACGGGGGGGTTCCCACCGGGGAGCTGTTTTTT. Protein sequence: CASNGGVPTGELFF. The full variable domain, completed using reference TRBV19 and TRBJ2-2, is DGGITQSPKYLFRKEGQNVTLSCEQNLNHDAMYWYRQDPGQGLRLIYYSQIVNDFQKGDIAEGYSVSREKKESFPLTVTSAQKNPTAFYLCASNGGVPTGELFFGEGSRLTVL.

The chain links TRBV9 to TRBJ2-7; D gene ambiguous. V lost 1 base and J 2 bases, leaving 16 bases between the germline ends. The CDR3 is 16 residues long. Germline CDR1 SGDLS, CDR2 YYNGEE. In DNA, the CDR3 is TGTGCCAGCAGCGTAACTTCCGGAGCCTTAACCTACGAGCAGTACTTC. Translation gives CASSVTSGALTYEQYF.

The chain recombines TRBV6-5 with TRBJ2-7; no clear D. This CDR3 contains 14 residues. Trimming stripped 5 bases from V and 3 bases from J, with 14 bases between. The germline gives CDR1 MNHEY, CDR2 SVGAGI. The CDR3 region has the DNA TGTGCCAGCAGTGAAATCAGGAGAGGCTACGAGCAGTACTTC. Translation gives CASSEIRRGYEQYF.

The chain recombines TRBV7-6 with TRBJ2-3, with TRBD2 matching 15 bases. V was clipped by 5 bases and J by 3 bases; unmatched bases: 3. Per germline, CDR1 SGHVS and CDR2 FNYEAQ. CDR3 size: 16 residues. The CDR3 spells CASSPGTSGRTDTQYF. CDR3 in DNA: TGTGCCAGCAGCCCGGGGACTAGCGGGAGGACAGATACGCAGTATTTT. The full variable domain, with the rest looked up from reference TRBV7-6 and TRBJ2-3, is GAGVSQSPRYKVTKRGQDVALRCDPISGHVSLYWYRQALGQGPEFLTYFNYEAQQDKSGLPNDRFSAERPEGSISTLTIQRTEQRDSAMYRCASSPGTSGRTDTQYFGPGTRLTVL.

The V call is TRBV18, the J call TRBJ2-2, with D perhaps TRBD1 (5 bases). V lost 4 bases and J lost 0, with 9 bases in between. Germline V lookup: CDR1 KGHSH, CDR2 LQKENI. This CDR3 is built from 15 residues. The CDR3 bases are TGTGCCAGCTCACTAGGGGCGCCGAACACCGGGGAGCTGTTTTTT. Residues: CASSLGAPNTGELFF.

The chain combines TRBV27 with TRBJ2-1; 9 bases align to TRBD1. The V gene's germline CDR1 is MNHEY and CDR2 SMNVEV (reference sequence). The CDR3 length is 17 residues. V was pared by 5 bases and J by 1 base, with 9 bases of the junction left unmatched. For the CDR3, the DNA is TGTGCCAGCAGTGGACCCGGGACAGGGCCTTCCTACAATGAGCAGTTCTTC. This codes for CASSGPGTGPSYNEQFF.

The rearrangement links TRBV12-5 to TRBJ2-1; 11 bases fit TRBD2. Germline trimming cut 2 bases from V and 5 bases from J; bases unmatched to any gene: 5. CDR1 and CDR2 (germline): LGHNT, FRNRAP. This CDR3 has 16 residues. In DNA, the CDR3 is TGTGCTAGTGGTTTGATGGGACTAGCGGTTGACAATGAGCAGTTCTTC. The encoded protein is CASGLMGLAVDNEQFF.

The chain employs TRBV19 and TRBJ2-7, with D unresolved. Germline V lookup: CDR1 LNHDA, CDR2 SQIVND (reference sequence). The CDR3 runs to 14 residues. V dropped 0 bases and J dropped 1 base, with 7 bases sitting between them. CDR3 amino acids: CASSIESTSYEQYF. The CDR3 coding sequence is TGTGCCAGTAGTATAGAGAGCACGTCCTACGAGCAGTACTTC.

The gene calls are TRBV9 and TRBJ2-4, with 9 bases fitting TRBD2. CDR1 is SGDLS and CDR2 is YYNGEE in the germline V gene. The V segment lost 3 bases and the J segment 2 bases; nucleotides outside the gene matches: 3. The CDR3 totals 15 residues. CDR3 residues: CASSESGGPKNIQYF. Written as DNA, the CDR3 is TGTGCCAGCAGCGAGAGCGGGGGGCCCAAAAACATTCAGTACTTC.

J is TRBJ2-3 and V is TRBV9; D perhaps matches TRBD2 (6 bases). Trimming pared 3 bases from V and 3 bases from J, leaving 17 bases between. CDR1 is SGDLS and CDR2 is YYNGEE in the germline V gene. The CDR3 is 16 amino acids. The CDR3 DNA is TGTGCCAGCAGCGACAGACGGGACTGGGAAACAGATACGCAGTATTTT. Its translation is CASSDRRDWETDTQYF.

The V call is TRBV6-5, the J call TRBJ1-2; weak D call: TRBD1 (5 bases). Germline loops: CDR1 MNHEY, CDR2 SVGAGI. CDR3 length: 16 amino acids. The V end was cut by 0 bases, the J end by 0 bases, with 11 bases between. CDR3 nucleotide sequence: TGTGCCAGCAGTTACTCGTTTCAGGGTTCTAACTATGGCTACACCTTC. Protein product: CASSYSFQGSNYGYTF.